This passage covers 30 T cell receptor beta chains from one sample sequenced in a study of shared clonotypes between healthy human individuals. Profiled with immunoSEQ multiplex PCR; TCRdb holds only in-frame clones, not every one. The sample lists approximately 180,000 clones, 85% to 95% occurring once. The source material was naive CD4+ T cells sorted from blood. Regarding subset: CD45RA+ positively selected. These receptors came from a woman younger than 45 in good health.

J is TRBJ2-1 and V is TRBV19; D assignment may be TRBD1 or TRBD2 (5 bases each). CDR1 is LNHDA and CDR2 is SQIVND in the germline V gene (reference sequence). Trimming took 4 bases from V and 0 from J, leaving 13 bases between them. CDR3 length equals 16 residues. The chain's CDR3 is CASSTGSGTSYNEQFF. The DNA for the CDR3 is TGTGCCAGTAGTACAGGGAGCGGAACCTCCTACAATGAGCAGTTCTTC.

DNA for the CDR3: TGTGCCACCAGCAGGGTTACCAGGGGGGGCTACGAGCAGTACTTC. Its protein is CATSRVTRGGYEQYF. V usage is TRBV15 and J usage is TRBJ2-7; perhaps D is TRBD1 or TRBD2 (7 bases each). The CDR3 runs 15 residues. CDR1 and CDR2 from the germline V gene are LNHNV and YYDKDF (reference sequence). V shed 3 bases and J shed 3 bases, with 15 bases lying between them.

V gene TRBV30 combines with J gene TRBJ2-2; 10 nucleotides agree with TRBD2. With 4 bases clipped from V and 1 base from J, the junction kept 9 bases outside the gene matches. CDR1 and CDR2 (germline): GTSNPN, SVGIG (reference sequence). The CDR3 consists of 17 residues. The CDR3 protein is CAWTRDRTSGNTGELFF. DNA for the CDR3: TGTGCCTGGACCAGGGATCGGACTAGCGGGAACACCGGGGAGCTGTTTTTT.

J is TRBJ1-5 and V is TRBV29-1; D not resolved. Germline assignment: CDR1 SQVTM and CDR2 ANQGSEA. The CDR3 has 12 residues. V gave up 4 bases and J gave up 0 bases, with 4 bases separating them. The CDR3 DNA sequence: TGCAGCGTTGCGTATAGCAATCAGCCCCAGCATTTT. Translating gives CSVAYSNQPQHF.

This chain links TRBV28 with TRBJ2-5; possible D gene TRBD1, 5 bases. TRBJ2-7 matches the DNA end more closely, so the J call is doubtful. Germline lookup yields CDR1 MDHEN and CDR2 SYDVKM. The CDR3 contains 15 residues. The CDR3 DNA is TGTGCCAGCAGTTTACTTGTAGGGGATCGGGACGAGCAGTACTTC. Its translation is CASSLLVGDRDEQYF.

The rearrangement joins TRBV10-3 to TRBJ2-2, with 10 bases aligning to TRBD2. The CDR3 contains 18 residues. Trimming removed 2 bases from V and 8 bases from J; junction bases left unmatched: 14. Looked up from germline, CDR1 is ENHRY and CDR2 is SYGVKD. CDR3 in DNA: TGTGCCATCAGTGAGCCGGCCGGTAGCGGGAGGAACCGTGGGGAGCTGTTTTTT. This sequence encodes CAISEPAGSGRNRGELFF.

The chain recombines TRBV5-1 with TRBJ1-2, with 7 bases aligning to TRBD1. Per germline, CDR1 SGHRS and CDR2 YFSETQ. Trimming at V came to 6 bases and at J to 8 bases, leaving 13 bases not matched to a gene. The CDR3 extends over 14 amino acids. CDR3 sequence reads: CASTLREGAEGYTF. The CDR3 coding sequence is TGCGCCAGCACCCTTAGGGAGGGGGCGGAAGGCTACACCTTC.

The CDR3 region is CASSLFIGSEEKLFF. CDR3 sequence (DNA): TGTGCCAGCAGTTTATTCATAGGGAGTGAGGAAAAACTGTTTTTT. The gene calls are TRBV27 and TRBJ1-4; D uncertain. The ends were cut back, 1 base at V and 8 bases at J, with 14 bases in the middle. The CDR3 extends over 15 amino acids. Germline CDR1 is MNHEY and CDR2 is SMNVEV (reference sequence).

This CDR3 reads CASSAWWDKGTSGNTIYF. The DNA of the CDR3 is TGTGCCAGTAGTGCGTGGTGGGACAAGGGGACCTCTGGAAACACCATATATTTT. The gene calls are TRBV19 and TRBJ1-3, with D perhaps TRBD1 (6 bases). V gave up 5 bases and J gave up 0 bases, with 20 bases separating them. This CDR3 is built from 18 residues. Germline CDR1 reads LNHDA; CDR2 reads SQIVND (reference sequence).

The sample holds one count of this clone. The chain has TRBV28 and TRBJ1-2; 11 bases are shared with TRBD1. Germline CDR1 is MDHEN and CDR2 is SYDVKM. The CDR3 runs to 14 residues. V was clipped by 11 bases and J by 3 bases; unmatched bases: 8. The CDR3 loop reads CAGAGQGEDYGYTF. CDR3 coding DNA: TGTGCCGGGGCGGGACAGGGGGAGGACTATGGCTACACCTTC.

The chain joins TRBV7-8 to TRBJ2-7, with 13 nucleotides matching TRBD2. This CDR3 comprises 15 residues. The junction had 5 bases not matched to a gene; V was cut back by 2 bases and J by 7 bases. Germline V lookup: CDR1 SGHVS, CDR2 FQNEAQ. The CDR3 DNA reads as TGTGCCAGCAGCTTACGACTAGCGGGAGGAGGGGAGCAGTACTTC. Encoded protein: CASSLRLAGGGEQYF.

The gene calls are TRBV15 and TRBJ2-7, with 10 positions matching TRBD2. Germline trimming cut 2 bases from V and 0 bases from J; bases unmatched to any gene: 1. This CDR3 is 15 amino acids long. CDR1 LNHNV and CDR2 YYDKDF come from the germline V gene (reference sequence). The CDR3 DNA is TGTGCCACCAGCAGACTAGCGGGAGCCTCCTACGAGCAGTACTTC. As protein: CATSRLAGASYEQYF.

The chain links TRBV11-2 to TRBJ2-7, with TRBD1 identical over 7 bases. This CDR3 is built from 16 residues. Germline V gene data show CDR1 as SGHAT and CDR2 as FQNNGV. V lost 1 base and J lost 0; bases outside the gene matches: 6. DNA of the CDR3: TGTGCCAGCAGCTTAGGGACAGGTATGGCCTCCTACGAGCAGTACTTC. It specifies CASSLGTGMASYEQYF. The complete variable domain, with remaining parts taken from reference TRBV11-2 and TRBJ2-7, reads EAGVAQSPRYKIIEKRQSVAFWCNPISGHATLYWYQQILGQGPKLLIQFQNNGVVDDSQLPKDRFSAERLKGVDSTLKIQPAKLEDSAVYLCASSLGTGMASYEQYFGPGTRLTVT.

This chain joins TRBV6-1 and TRBJ1-4; D ambiguous. Trimming left V 4 bases short and J 2 bases short, with 8 bases between. This CDR3 contains 14 residues. Germline V gene data show CDR1 as MNHNS and CDR2 as SASEGT. The DNA of the CDR3 is TGTGCCAGCAGTGCAAGGAAGACTAATGAAAAACTGTTTTTT. Translated: CASSARKTNEKLFF.

A few counts support this clone. This chain joins TRBV6-1 and TRBJ2-7; 8 nucleotides agree with TRBD2. The CDR3 is 16 residues long. V lost 1 base to trimming and J lost 0 bases; unmatched junction nucleotides: 5. From germline, CDR1 is MNHNS and CDR2 SASEGT. The CDR3 reads CASSEGLALSSYEQYF. CDR3 nucleotides: TGTGCCAGCAGTGAAGGACTAGCGTTGAGCTCCTACGAGCAGTACTTC.

V is TRBV5-1 and J is TRBJ2-7; the D is unclear. The CDR3 contains 15 residues. CDR1 is SGHRS and CDR2 is YFSETQ in the germline V gene. V shed 1 base and J shed 2 bases, with 13 bases lying between them. The CDR3 loop reads CASSLLAGRTYEQYF. CDR3 nucleotides: TGCGCCAGCAGCTTGCTGGCAGGCCGAACCTACGAGCAGTACTTC. Using reference TRBV5-1 and TRBJ2-7 for the parts outside the CDR3, the full variable domain is KAGVTQTPRYLIKTRGQQVTLSCSPISGHRSVSWYQQTPGQGLQFLFEYFSETQRNKGNFPGRFSGRQFSNSRSEMNVSTLELGDSALYLCASSLLAGRTYEQYFGPGTRLTVT.

The chain is built from TRBV9 and TRBJ2-2; 12 bases align to TRBD2. The CDR3 contains 17 residues. CDR1 is SGDLS and CDR2 is YYNGEE in the germline V gene. Trimming cost V 2 bases and J 3 bases; bases outside gene matches: 5. Written as DNA, the CDR3 is TGTGCCAGCAGCGTCGGGACTAGCGGGTTCTACACCGGGGAGCTGTTTTTT. Translation: CASSVGTSGFYTGELFF.

The V gene is TRBV10-3, the J gene TRBJ2-3, with 8 bases fitting TRBD1. With V trimmed by 4 bases and J by 1 base, 7 bases remained unmatched. Germline V lookup: CDR1 ENHRY, CDR2 SYGVKD. The CDR3 is 16 residues long. The CDR3 loop is CAISVLTGVGTDTQYF. The CDR3 nucleotides read TGTGCCATCAGTGTTCTGACAGGGGTAGGCACAGATACGCAGTATTTT.

The J gene is TRBJ2-7, the V gene TRBV18; 14 positions match TRBD2. The CDR3 is 16 amino acids. The V gene's germline CDR1 is KGHSH and CDR2 LQKENI. Germline trimming cut 0 bases from V and 9 bases from J; bases unmatched to any gene: 7. The chain's CDR3 is CASSPPGLAGVGAQYF. For the CDR3, the DNA is TGTGCCAGCTCACCACCGGGACTAGCGGGAGTCGGGGCGCAGTACTTC.

V gene TRBV7-7 combines with J gene TRBJ2-7; TRBD1 aligns across 8 bases. The CDR3 contains 18 residues. Losses at the gene ends were 0 bases for V and 1 base for J; bases not matched to a gene: 11. CDR1 and CDR2 from the germline V gene are SSHAT and FNYEAQ (reference sequence). The CDR3, as DNA: TGTGCCAGCAGCTTAGCCCCTTCAGGACAGGGAAGGTCCTACGAGCAGTACTTC. Amino acids: CASSLAPSGQGRSYEQYF. The full variable domain, with the rest looked up from reference TRBV7-7 and TRBJ2-7, is GAGVSQSPRYKVTKRGQDVTLRCDPISSHATLYWYQQALGQGPEFLTYFNYEAQPDKSGLPSDRFSAERPEGSISTLTIQRTEQRDSAMYRCASSLAPSGQGRSYEQYFGPGTRLTVT.

This chain links TRBV18 with TRBJ1-3; 7 nucleotides match TRBD1. CDR1 is KGHSH, CDR2 LQKENI, per germline. The CDR3 length is 22 residues. Trimming at V came to 3 bases and at J to 0 bases, leaving 23 bases not matched to a gene. CDR3 loop: CASSPYHVSTETGPSSGNTIYF. CDR3 nucleotide sequence: TGTGCCAGCTCACCCTATCATGTCTCGACGGAGACAGGGCCCAGCTCTGGAAACACCATATATTTT.

The chain links TRBV6-5 to TRBJ2-7, with D perhaps matching TRBD1 (5 bases). V lost 6 bases to trimming and J lost 0 bases, with 9 bases between them. The germline CDR1 and CDR2 sequences are MNHEY and SVGAGI. The CDR3 has 13 residues. CDR3 sequence reads: CASRPTVSYEQYF. The CDR3 region has the DNA TGTGCCAGCAGACCGACAGTCTCCTACGAGCAGTACTTC.

The rearrangement joins TRBV11-1 to TRBJ2-5; 14 bases align to TRBD2. The J call may be wrong; the DNA end is better matched by TRBJ2-7. The CDR3 covers 19 residues. Per the germline V gene, CDR1 is SGHAT and CDR2 is FQDESV (reference sequence). The CDR3, as DNA: TGTGCCAGCAGCTTAGAGGTCCCGGGACTAGCGGGAGCTAGGAACGAGCAGTACTTC. This gives the protein CASSLEVPGLAGARNEQYF.

This sequence joins TRBV25-1 and TRBJ2-1; maybe TRBD2 (6 bases). The CDR3 runs to 14 residues. V was pared by 3 bases and J by 10 bases, with 16 bases between. In germline, CDR1 is MGHDK, CDR2 SYGVNS. CDR3 loop: CASSEAGTSQEQFF. The CDR3 region has the DNA TGTGCCAGCAGTGAGGCGGGAACCTCGCAGGAGCAGTTCTTC. The variable domain in full, completed from reference TRBV25-1 and TRBJ2-1, reads EADIYQTPRYLVIGTGKKITLECSQTMGHDKMYWYQQDPGMELHLIHYSYGVNSTEKGDLSSESTVSRIRTEHFPLTLESARPSHTSQYLCASSEAGTSQEQFFGPGTRLTVL.

This chain links TRBV2 with TRBJ2-7; a possible D gene is TRBD1 (6 bases). In germline, CDR1 is SNHLY, CDR2 FYNNEI. CDR3 length: 14 residues. Trimming pared 3 bases from V and 4 bases from J, leaving 13 bases between. The CDR3 sequence: CASSDRQVTYEQYF. The CDR3 DNA reads as TGTGCCAGCAGTGACCGACAGGTAACTTACGAGCAGTACTTC.

The chain couples TRBV7-8 to TRBJ2-5, with a tentative D call TRBD2 (5 bases). The J call is doubtful: the DNA matches TRBJ2-7 better. The CDR3 has 13 amino acids. Germline lookup yields CDR1 SGHVS and CDR2 FQNEAQ. CDR3 region: CASSLGGVPEQYF. The CDR3 DNA is TGTGCCAGCAGCCTAGGAGGTGTCCCCGAGCAGTACTTC.

The chain has TRBV28 and TRBJ2-7; unclear D gene. The CDR3 is made up of 12 amino acids. The V end was cut by 6 bases, the J end by 5 bases, with 11 bases between. CDR1 MDHEN and CDR2 SYDVKM come from the germline V gene. In DNA form, the CDR3 reads TGTGCCAGCAGCTATCTGGTCGACGAGCAGTACTTC. Amino acid sequence: CASSYLVDEQYF.

V usage is TRBV15 and J usage is TRBJ2-1, with 11 bases lining up with TRBD2. Losses at the gene ends were 1 base for V and 5 bases for J; bases not matched to a gene: 4. CDR1 is LNHNV and CDR2 is YYDKDF in the germline V gene (reference sequence). This CDR3 comprises 16 residues. The DNA for the CDR3 is TGTGCCACCAGCAGAGGCGGGACTAGCGGCCACAATGAGCAGTTCTTC. Protein product: CATSRGGTSGHNEQFF.

DNA of the CDR3: TGTGCCAGCACGGGGGGGTTGACCACTGAAGCTTTCTTT. Translation gives CASTGGLTTEAFF. The chain has TRBV7-9 and TRBJ1-1, with a weak D call TRBD1 (5 bases). There are 13 residues in the CDR3. Germline-derived CDR1 and CDR2 are SEHNR and FQNEAQ (reference sequence). With 7 bases removed from V and 4 bases from J, the gap between germline ends came to 13 bases.

The V gene is TRBV19, the J gene TRBJ1-5; D possibly corresponds to TRBD1 (5 bases). V lost 5 bases to trimming and J lost 1 base, with 15 bases between them. The CDR3 loop spans 16 amino acids. Germline CDR1 LNHDA, CDR2 SQIVND (reference sequence). CDR3 nucleotide sequence: TGTGCCAGTAGTGATTTGGGGGATCGGAGCAATCAGCCCCAGCATTTT. Its translation is CASSDLGDRSNQPQHF.